The clone carrying this T cell receptor (beta chain) was recorded once. J gave up 6 bases and V 4 bases, and 10 bases lay outside the gene matches. In germline, CDR1 is SGHVS, CDR2 FQNEAQ. The CDR3 contains 15 residues. Each of the donors was a healthy bone marrow donor. In the PCR, 60 Vbeta and 13 Jbeta primers were used. Only in-frame clones appear in the TCRdb table, and some are missing; sequencing was by immunoSEQ multiplex PCR. The table includes just over 150,000 clones, 85% detected once. This sample is part of a study of cytomegalovirus exposure and HLA in healthy donors. The chain combines TRBV7-8 with TRBJ2-7, with 9 bases matching TRBD2. The clonotype comes from a woman under 30 in good health and CMV-seronegative. Sequenced input: PBMCs. In DNA form, the CDR3 reads TGTGCCAGCAGCTCCCTCGGTGGAGCGGGGGGCGAGCAGTACTTC. This translates into CASSSLGGAGGEQYF.